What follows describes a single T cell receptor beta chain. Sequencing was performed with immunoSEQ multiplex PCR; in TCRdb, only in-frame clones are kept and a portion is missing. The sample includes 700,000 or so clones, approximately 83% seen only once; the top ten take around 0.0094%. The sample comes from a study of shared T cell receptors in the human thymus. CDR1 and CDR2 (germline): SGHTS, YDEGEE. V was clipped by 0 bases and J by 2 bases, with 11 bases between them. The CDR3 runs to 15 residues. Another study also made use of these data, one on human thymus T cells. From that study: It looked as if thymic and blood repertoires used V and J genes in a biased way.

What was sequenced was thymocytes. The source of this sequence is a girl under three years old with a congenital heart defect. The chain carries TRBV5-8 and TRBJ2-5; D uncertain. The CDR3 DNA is TGTGCCAGCAGCTTGGTACCACCTATACAAGAGACCCAGTACTTC. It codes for CASSLVPPIQETQYF.